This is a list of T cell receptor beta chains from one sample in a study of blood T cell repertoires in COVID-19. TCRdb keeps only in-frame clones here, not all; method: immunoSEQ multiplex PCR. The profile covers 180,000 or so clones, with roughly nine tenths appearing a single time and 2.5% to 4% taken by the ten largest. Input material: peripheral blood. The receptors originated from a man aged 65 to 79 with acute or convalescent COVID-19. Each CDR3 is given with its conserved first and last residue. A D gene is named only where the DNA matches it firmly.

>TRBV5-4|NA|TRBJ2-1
CASSSQGRGDNEQFF
TGTGCCAGCAGCTCCCAGGGGAGAGGGGACAATGAGCAGTTCTTC
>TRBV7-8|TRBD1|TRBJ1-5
CASSLGTGGFSNQPQHF
TGTGCCAGCAGCCTCGGGACAGGGGGATTTAGCAATCAGCCCCAGCATTTT
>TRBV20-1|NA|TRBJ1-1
CSASGGLEAFF
TGCAGTGCTAGTGGCGGCCTTGAAGCTTTCTTT
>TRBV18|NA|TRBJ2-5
CASSQGVEETQYF
TGTGCCAGCTCCCAAGGGGTGGAAGAGACCCAGTACTTC
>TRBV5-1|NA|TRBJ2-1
CASSLELGRHNEQFF
TGCGCCAGCAGCTTGGAGCTAGGGAGGCACAATGAGCAGTTCTTC
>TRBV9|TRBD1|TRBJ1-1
CASSVALGQGTEAFF
TGTGCCAGCAGCGTAGCTCTTGGACAGGGAACTGAAGCTTTCTTT
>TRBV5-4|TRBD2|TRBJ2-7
CASSLRAGEGHEQYF
TGTGCCAGCAGCTTGAGGGCGGGAGAGGGACACGAGCAGTACTTC
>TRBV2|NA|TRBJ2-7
CASSWGAYEQYF
TGTGCCAGCAGTTGGGGGGCCTACGAGCAGTACTTC
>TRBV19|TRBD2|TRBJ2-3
CASSIRPSGSLDTQYF
TGTGCCAGTAGTATTAGGCCCAGCGGGAGTTTAGATACGCAGTATTTT
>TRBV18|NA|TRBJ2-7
CASSPPVSYEQYF
TGTGCCAGCTCACCACCCGTTTCCTACGAGCAGTACTTC
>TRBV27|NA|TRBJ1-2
CASSLGGPNYGYTF
TGTGCCAGCAGTTTAGGGGGCCCTAACTATGGCTACACCTTC